This T cell receptor beta chain was observed in a study of shared clonotypes between healthy human individuals. Remarks on this clone: The antigen is not known.

Overall study findings and caveats: Larger richness was generally estimated for naive than memory subsets.

Assay used: immunoSEQ multiplex PCR; TCRdb lists only in-frame clones, some missing. The table records 2 million to 2.5 million clones, less than 95% of them present only once. The naive CD8 subset, CD45RO-negative cells positively selected for CCR7, excluded terminally differentiated effector memory CD45RA+ cells. The source material was naive CD8+ T cells sorted from blood. The TCR was taken from a man between 18 and 29 years old in good health.

The CDR3 DNA is TGTGCCAGCAGTGACCACAGGGTTTTGGATACGCAGTATTTT. This translates into CASSDHRVLDTQYF. This chain joins TRBV27 and TRBJ2-3; D might be TRBD1 (6 bases). Germline V gives CDR1 MNHEY, CDR2 SMNVEV (reference sequence). The length of the CDR3 is 14 residues. V dropped 5 bases and J dropped 6 bases, with 15 bases sitting between them.